This T cell receptor (beta chain) emerged from a study of post-analysis software for immune sequencing data. Study in general: Some patients lacked subtype; others had relapsing-remitting, secondary progressive or progressive-relapsing disease. Study results and caveats: Multiple sclerosis patients showed significantly lower normalized Chao1 diversity than controls did.

Notes on this clonotype: The antigen is not known.

Unique molecular identifiers were carried by the TCR beta cDNA libraries. TCRdb re-called the PCR reads through MiXCR, storing one row per CDR3 protein. In the table there are about 810,000 distinct CDR3 sequences, roughly half of which are singletons. This TCR derives from a girl between 5 and 17 years old with multiple sclerosis. Specimen: blood.

The CDR3: CASSQMGTGSYEQYF. The CDR3 nucleotides read TGCGCCAGCAGCCAGATGGGGACAGGGAGCTACGAGCAGTACTTC. This chain joins TRBV4-1 and TRBJ2-7; TRBD1 matches at 9 bases. The CDR3 has 15 amino acids. Germline V gene data show CDR1 as MGHRA and CDR2 as YSYEKL. J was trimmed by 3 bases and V by 3 bases; bases with no gene match: 6.